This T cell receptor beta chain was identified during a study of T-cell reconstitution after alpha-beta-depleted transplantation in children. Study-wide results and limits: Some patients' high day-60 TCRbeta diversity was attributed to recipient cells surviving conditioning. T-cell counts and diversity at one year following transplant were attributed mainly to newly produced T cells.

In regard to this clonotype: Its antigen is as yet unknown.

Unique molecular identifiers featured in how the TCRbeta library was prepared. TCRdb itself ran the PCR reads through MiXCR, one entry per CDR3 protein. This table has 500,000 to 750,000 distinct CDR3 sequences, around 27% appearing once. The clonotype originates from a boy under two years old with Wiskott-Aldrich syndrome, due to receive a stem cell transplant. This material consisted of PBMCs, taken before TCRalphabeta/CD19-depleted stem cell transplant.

The CDR3 protein is CASSLDRDGELFF. The CDR3 region has the DNA TGTGCCAGCAGCTTAGACCGAGACGGGGAGCTGTTTTTT. The V call is TRBV7-9, the J call TRBJ2-2, with D hard to call. Trimming took 1 base from V and 7 from J, leaving 7 bases between them. The CDR3 has 13 residues. Per germline, CDR1 SEHNR and CDR2 FQNEAQ (reference sequence).